This TCR beta chain was sequenced during a study of T cells in Graves' hyperthyroidism and ophthalmopathy. The germline V gene encodes CDR1 LGHNA and CDR2 YSLEER. V gave up 0 bases and J gave up 5 bases; unmatched junction bases: 4. The CDR3 has 14 residues. In this sample, this clonotype turned up many times. TCR beta CDR3 regions were amplified from RNA transcripts. HTBI primers were used for first-round RT-PCR of the TCR CDR3. TCRdb independently ran MiXCR on the multiplex PCR reads; one entry per CDR3 protein. This sample yields about 360,000 distinct CDR3 sequences, of which approximately 13% are seen a single time; around a tenth belongs to the top ten.

The chain has TRBV4-3 and TRBJ2-7; the match to TRBD2 covers 7 bases. The material sequenced was blood. The receptor was derived from a woman aged 18-29 years with Graves' hyperthyroidism. CDR3 DNA: TGCGCCAGCAGCCAAGATTTCGGGGGGAACGAGCAGTACTTC. It codes for CASSQDFGGNEQYF.